Shown below are 9 T cell receptor beta chains from a single sample sequenced in a study of T cell changes during pregnancy in multiple sclerosis. Libraries were prepared by immunoSEQ multiplex PCR; TCRdb keeps only in-frame clonotypes and omits some of them. The sample comprises 40,000 to 60,000 clones, roughly 92% of which are singletons, and about 0.75% rests with the top ten. Sequences were derived from CD4+ T cells from peripheral blood mononuclear cells, sampled in the third trimester of pregnancy. All receptors come from a female donor with multiple sclerosis, enrolled in a pregnancy study.

The gene calls are TRBV5-6 and TRBJ2-5, with 7 bases matching TRBD2. The CDR3 is 14 residues long. Germline lookup yields CDR1 SGHDT and CDR2 YYEEEE. The ends lost 4 bases at V and 7 bases at J; junction bases unmatched: 10. CDR3 in DNA: TGTGCCAGCAGCGGGGGGGTGGGGTGGCGGACCCAGTACTTC. This codes for CASSGGVGWRTQYF.

The V gene is TRBV29-1, the J gene TRBJ2-5, with a weak D call TRBD2 (6 bases). The germline CDR1 and CDR2 sequences are SQVTM and ANQGSEA. V lost 4 bases and J lost 10, with 7 bases in between. This CDR3 spans 9 amino acids. The DNA of the CDR3 is TGCAGCGTTGGGGGGGACCAGTACTTC. Amino acid sequence: CSVGGDQYF. Based on the CDR3 plus reference TRBV29-1 and TRBJ2-5, the full variable domain is SAVISQKPSRDICQRGTSLTIQCQVDSQVTMMFWYRQQPGQSLTLIATANQGSEATYESGFVIDKFPISRPNLTFSTLTVSNMSPEDSSIYLCSVGGDQYFGPGTRLLVL.

This clone is a singleton in its sample. The chain joins TRBV11-1 to TRBJ2-3; 8 bases fit TRBD1. Germline CDR1 reads SGHAT; CDR2 reads FQDESV (reference sequence). The CDR3 sequence is 16 residues long. V dropped 7 bases and J dropped 1; count of bases not matched to a gene: 10. The CDR3 protein is CASTPPGGFGTDTQYF. The CDR3 region has the DNA TGTGCCAGCACCCCCCCAGGGGGCTTCGGCACAGATACGCAGTATTTT. Based on the CDR3 plus reference TRBV11-1 and TRBJ2-3, the full variable domain is EAEVAQSPRYKITEKSQAVAFWCDPISGHATLYWYRQILGQGPELLVQFQDESVVDDSQLPKDRFSAERLKGVDSTLKIQPAELGDSAMYLCASTPPGGFGTDTQYFGPGTRLTVL.

CDR3 loop: CASKLNSAGSYGYTF. CDR3 DNA sequence: TGTGCCAGCAAGCTTAACTCGGCAGGGTCTTATGGCTACACCTTC. V and J are TRBV7-3 and TRBJ1-2; possibly TRBD1 for D (5 bases). With 7 bases removed from V and 5 bases from J, the gap between germline ends came to 20 bases. This CDR3 is built from 15 residues. Germline loops: CDR1 SGHTA, CDR2 FQGTGA.

The chain carries TRBV18 and TRBJ2-1; 8 bases match TRBD2. Germline trimming cut 4 bases from V and 6 bases from J; bases unmatched to any gene: 14. The germline V gene encodes CDR1 KGHSH and CDR2 LQKENI. The CDR3 extends over 17 amino acids. DNA of the CDR3: TGTGCCAGCTCACGAAAACCGGGACTAGGAATTAGCAATGAGCAGTTCTTC. It specifies CASSRKPGLGISNEQFF.

The chain has TRBV7-2 and TRBJ1-2, with D perhaps TRBD1 (5 bases). Germline CDR1 and CDR2: SGHTA and FQGNSA. This CDR3 is built from 13 residues. V was pared by 6 bases and J by 4 bases, with 12 bases between. The CDR3 spells CASSLKGPYGYTF. CDR3 nucleotides: TGTGCCAGCAGTCTAAAGGGGCCCTATGGCTACACCTTC.

V gene TRBV27 combines with J gene TRBJ2-7; no reliable D call. This CDR3 spans 14 amino acids. V gave up 5 bases and J gave up 2 bases, with 13 bases separating them. CDR1 and CDR2 from the germline V gene are MNHEY and SMNVEV (reference sequence). CDR3 nucleotide sequence: TGTGCCAGCAGTCCCAGACCGCGGACCTACGAGCAGTACTTC. Amino acid sequence: CASSPRPRTYEQYF.

The chain combines TRBV9 with TRBJ1-1; possibly TRBD1 for D (6 bases). The CDR3 is 14 residues long. Between the trimmed V and J ends, which lost 7 bases and 1 base, there was a span of 14 bases. Looked up from germline, CDR1 is SGDLS and CDR2 is YYNGEE. The CDR3 DNA sequence: TGTGCCAGCGGTAGGGGGGGACCGAACACTGAAGCTTTCTTT. It specifies CASGRGGPNTEAFF.

The chain recombines TRBV7-3 with TRBJ1-2, with TRBD1 as a possible D gene (6 bases). The CDR3 contains 15 residues. Trimming shortened V by 5 bases and J by 6 bases, and 19 bases separated the two germline ends. CDR1 is SGHTA, CDR2 FQGTGA, per germline. Here the CDR3 DNA reads TGTGCCAGCAGCGAAGCCCGTGGGGGGGCGCATGGCTACACCTTC. Protein sequence: CASSEARGGAHGYTF.